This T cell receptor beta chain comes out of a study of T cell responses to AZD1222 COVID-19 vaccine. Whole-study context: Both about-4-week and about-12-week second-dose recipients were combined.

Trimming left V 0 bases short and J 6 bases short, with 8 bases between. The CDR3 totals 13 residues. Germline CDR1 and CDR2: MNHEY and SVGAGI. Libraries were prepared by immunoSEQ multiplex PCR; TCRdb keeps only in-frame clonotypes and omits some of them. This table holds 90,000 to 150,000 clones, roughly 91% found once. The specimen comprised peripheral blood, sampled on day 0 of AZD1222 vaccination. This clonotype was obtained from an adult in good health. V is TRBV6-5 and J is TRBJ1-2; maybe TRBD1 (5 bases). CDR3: CASSYSEGHGYTF. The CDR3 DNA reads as TGTGCCAGCAGTTACTCTGAGGGACATGGCTACACCTTC.